Below, 25 T cell receptor beta chains from the same sample are listed, as sequenced in a study of T cell changes during pregnancy in multiple sclerosis. Generated by immunoSEQ multiplex PCR, the TCRdb table keeps only in-frame clones and is missing some. The sample holds around 42,000 clones, around 90% seen once. The sequencing used CD4+ T cells from peripheral blood mononuclear cells, collected in the second trimester of pregnancy. Source of these receptors: a female donor in good health, enrolled as a control in a pregnancy study.

The chain has TRBV28 and TRBJ2-6; tentative D call: TRBD1 (6 bases). From germline, CDR1 is MDHEN and CDR2 SYDVKM. The V end lost 5 bases, the J end lost 0 bases, and 14 bases lay between the germline ends. This CDR3 region has 17 residues. This CDR3 is CASSVQGLGSGANVLTF. CDR3 nucleotide sequence: TGTGCCAGCAGTGTACAGGGTCTCGGCTCTGGGGCCAACGTCCTGACTTTC.

The chain links TRBV4-3 to TRBJ1-1, with 8 bases fitting TRBD1. The CDR3 has 16 amino acids. Looked up from germline, CDR1 is LGHNA and CDR2 is YSLEER. Trimming at V came to 4 bases and at J to 5 bases, leaving 12 bases not matched to a gene. CDR3 in amino acids: CASSRVAQGVRTEAFF. The CDR3 DNA is TGCGCCAGCAGCCGCGTGGCACAGGGGGTACGAACTGAAGCTTTCTTT.

V and J are TRBV6-5 and TRBJ1-2, with 10 bases that match TRBD1. V shed 3 bases, J shed 4 bases, and the junction held 5 bases outside the gene matches. The CDR3 is 15 amino acids. CDR1 and CDR2 (germline): MNHEY, SVGAGI. The CDR3, as DNA: TGTGCCAGCAGTTATTTTGGGACAGGGGCCTATGGCTACACCTTC. It specifies CASSYFGTGAYGYTF.

J is TRBJ2-2 and V is TRBV21-1; whether TRBD2, the table's D call, matches the DNA was not checked. TRBV21-1 is a pseudogene segment. The CDR3 covers 15 residues. This chain's CDR3 is CASRQQGGGTGELFF. The CDR3 DNA reads as TGTGCCAGCAGACAGCAGGGCGGGGGCACCGGGGAGCTGTTTTTT.

The chain employs TRBV5-1 and TRBJ2-1; TRBD2 agrees at 14 bases. Germline CDR1 reads SGHRS; CDR2 reads YFSETQ. J was trimmed by 6 bases and V by 4 bases; bases with no gene match: 3. The CDR3 extends over 15 amino acids. In DNA, the CDR3 is TGCGCCAGCAGCCAGGGACTAGCGGGAGTCAATGAGCAGTTCTTC. Translating it yields CASSQGLAGVNEQFF.

This clone was observed a single time. The chain carries TRBV30 and TRBJ2-2, with D perhaps TRBD1 (6 bases). Trimming pared 6 bases from V and 1 base from J, leaving 9 bases between. This CDR3 is built from 13 residues. The germline gives CDR1 GTSNPN, CDR2 SVGIG (reference sequence). The CDR3 spells CACPTGNTGELFF. The CDR3 DNA reads as TGTGCCTGCCCGACAGGGAACACCGGGGAGCTGTTTTTT.

The rearrangement links TRBV5-6 to TRBJ2-3; D call uncertain. Germline V CDR1 and CDR2: SGHDT, YYEEEE. Between the trimmed V and J ends, which lost 1 base and 0 bases, there was a span of 12 bases. This CDR3 is built from 16 residues. The CDR3 bases are TGTGCCAGCAGCTTGTTGGCAGGCTCTAGCACAGATACGCAGTATTTT. It translates to CASSLLAGSSTDTQYF.

This clone has just a few counts. The rearrangement links TRBV19 to TRBJ1-1; no reliable D call. The CDR3 length is 13 residues. The germline V gene encodes CDR1 LNHDA and CDR2 SQIVND (reference sequence). V gave up 6 bases and J gave up 1 base, with 9 bases separating them. The CDR3 DNA sequence: TGTGCCAGTAGCGTCCCCGGGAACACTGAAGCTTTCTTT. Translation gives CASSVPGNTEAFF.

The chain joins TRBV6-1 to TRBJ1-2; weak D call: TRBD1 (6 bases). Germline V lookup: CDR1 MNHNS, CDR2 SASEGT. This CDR3 is built from 17 residues. V was pared by 0 bases and J by 4 bases, with 18 bases between. CDR3 nucleotides: TGTGCCAGCAGTGAAGCACAGGGACGCCCACGCGGCTATGGCTACACCTTC. The encoded protein is CASSEAQGRPRGYGYTF.

This clone was detected only once. This chain uses TRBV7-3 with TRBJ2-1, with 9 bases that match TRBD2. The CDR3 covers 14 residues. J gave up 6 bases and V 5 bases, and 5 bases lay outside the gene matches. Germline values: CDR1 SGHTA, CDR2 FQGTGA. In DNA form, the CDR3 reads TGTGCCAGCAGCCCCGGGACTAGCACCAATGAGCAGTTCTTC. It is translated as CASSPGTSTNEQFF. The entire variable domain, with the rest obtained from reference TRBV7-3 and TRBJ2-1, is as follows: GAGVSQTPSNKVTEKGKYVELRCDPISGHTALYWYRQSLGQGPEFLIYFQGTGAADDSGLPNDRFFAVRPEGSVSTLKIQRTERGDSAVYLCASSPGTSTNEQFFGPGTRLTVL.

The chain joins TRBV7-9 to TRBJ2-7, with TRBD2 as a possible D gene (5 bases). CDR1 is SEHNR, CDR2 FQNEAQ, per germline (reference sequence). The CDR3 covers 14 residues. V gave up 5 bases and J gave up 6 bases, with 17 bases separating them. The CDR3 sequence is CASSLGVGVGEQYF. The CDR3 region has the DNA TGTGCCAGCAGCCTCGGGGTTGGGGTGGGCGAGCAGTACTTC.

V usage is TRBV6-5 and J usage is TRBJ2-1, with D perhaps matching TRBD2 (5 bases). This CDR3 region has 15 residues. Trimming left V 7 bases short and J 6 bases short, with 19 bases between. Germline assignment: CDR1 MNHEY and CDR2 SVGAGI. The CDR3 loop reads CASINPPAAGNEQFF. CDR3 sequence (DNA): TGTGCCAGCATCAACCCTCCAGCGGCAGGCAATGAGCAGTTCTTC.

The rearrangement links TRBV6-5 to TRBJ2-5; tentatively, D is TRBD2 (5 bases). Trimming cost V 7 bases and J 1 base, with 7 bases left between them. There are 12 residues in the CDR3. Per germline, CDR1 MNHEY and CDR2 SVGAGI. CDR3 DNA sequence: TGTGCCAGCAAGAGGGCCCAAGAGACCCAGTACTTC. It translates to CASKRAQETQYF.

The chain combines TRBV6-1 with TRBJ1-1; D gene ambiguous. Looked up from germline, CDR1 is MNHNS and CDR2 is SASEGT. The V gene lost 8 bases and the J gene lost 1 base, with 11 bases spanning the gap. The length of the CDR3 is 13 residues. The DNA for the CDR3 is TGTGCCAGCCATCGAGAGGGGAACACTGAAGCTTTCTTT. Its translation: CASHREGNTEAFF.

The chain carries TRBV5-6 and TRBJ1-1, with no clear D. Germline V gives CDR1 SGHDT, CDR2 YYEEEE. The CDR3 runs 15 residues. V was trimmed by 3 bases and J by 3 bases, leaving 15 bases between them. CDR3 DNA: TGTGCCAGCAGCTGGCTGTGGAGGGAAGACACTGAAGCTTTCTTT. Protein sequence: CASSWLWREDTEAFF.

Only a few counts were recorded for this clone. J is TRBJ1-5 and V is TRBV7-9; TRBD1 aligns across 7 bases. The trim removed 5 bases at V and 2 bases at J, leaving 6 bases unmatched. Germline lookup yields CDR1 SEHNR and CDR2 FQNEAQ (reference sequence). The CDR3 consists of 15 residues. CDR3 amino acids: CASSPGQAGNQPQHF. In DNA form, the CDR3 reads TGTGCCAGCAGCCCCGGACAGGCGGGCAATCAGCCCCAGCATTTT.

This clone has just one count. J is TRBJ1-2 and V is TRBV28; D remains ambiguous. CDR1 MDHEN and CDR2 SYDVKM come from the germline V gene. The CDR3 is 12 residues long. The ends were cut back, 8 bases at V and 8 bases at J, with 15 bases in the middle. CDR3 sequence (DNA): TGTGCCAGCGGATCTGCGGAGGTAGGCTACACCTTC. It is translated as CASGSAEVGYTF.

In its sample, this clone was seen a few times. This chain links TRBV4-1 with TRBJ2-7; 15 bases are shared with TRBD2. CDR3 length equals 19 residues. The germline V gene has CDR1 MGHRA and CDR2 YSYEKL. J lost 5 bases, V lost 5 bases, and 16 bases had no gene match. Written as DNA, the CDR3 is TGCGCCAGCAGCGGTCCGGGACTAGCGGGAGGTTCCCCCAAGGACGAGCAGTACTTC. As protein: CASSGPGLAGGSPKDEQYF.

The genes are TRBV6-1 and TRBJ2-7; D possibly corresponds to TRBD1 (5 bases). Per the germline V gene, CDR1 is MNHNS and CDR2 is SASEGT. Trimming left V 0 bases short and J 3 bases short, with 12 bases between. CDR3 size: 15 residues. The CDR3 DNA is TGTGCCAGCAGTGAAGCGGTGGGGCGCCTCTACGAGCAGTACTTC. Its translation is CASSEAVGRLYEQYF.

V is TRBV28 and J is TRBJ1-1; weak D call: TRBD1 (6 bases). V gave up 4 bases and J gave up 2 bases, with 11 bases separating them. The CDR3 extends over 14 amino acids. CDR1 MDHEN and CDR2 SYDVKM come from the germline V gene. CDR3 residues: CASSSSGVNTEAFF. CDR3 coding DNA: TGTGCCAGCAGTTCATCAGGGGTTAACACTGAAGCTTTCTTT.

CDR3: CASSLGQRGGSSTDTQYF. The CDR3 nucleotides read TGTGCCAGCAGCTTAGGCCAGCGGGGGGGCTCTAGCACAGATACGCAGTATTTT. V gene TRBV5-4 combines with J gene TRBJ2-3; 10 bases match TRBD2. The CDR3 contains 18 residues. Germline V CDR1 and CDR2: SGHNT, YYREEE (reference sequence). The junction had 9 bases not matched to a gene; V was cut back by 2 bases and J by 0 bases.

This CDR3 reads CASSFGQGATYGYTF. Here the CDR3 DNA reads TGTGCCAGTAGTTTTGGACAGGGCGCAACCTATGGCTACACCTTC. The chain has TRBV19 and TRBJ1-2; TRBD1 matches 8 bases. V was pared by 5 bases and J by 4 bases, with 9 bases of the junction left unmatched. Germline loops: CDR1 LNHDA, CDR2 SQIVND (reference sequence). This CDR3 has 15 amino acids.

The rearrangement uses TRBV4-3 and TRBJ2-7, with D perhaps TRBD2 (6 bases). Trimming removed 3 bases at V and 1 base at J, with 13 bases between. Germline V gene lookup returns CDR1 LGHNA and CDR2 YSLEER. The CDR3 has 15 residues. In nucleotides, the CDR3 is TGCGCCAGCAGCCAGGGGGGAGCCGGTTCCTACGAGCAGTACTTC. This codes for CASSQGGAGSYEQYF.

The genes are TRBV5-1 and TRBJ1-6; D not certain. Germline V CDR1 and CDR2: SGHRS, YFSETQ. The CDR3 has 14 residues. The ends were cut back, 5 bases at V and 10 bases at J, with 16 bases in the middle. DNA of the CDR3: TGCGCCAGCAGTTGGGCCTCGACGGCCTCACCCCTCCACTTT. Translated, it gives CASSWASTASPLHF.

This chain uses TRBV11-3 with TRBJ2-3, with a possible D match to TRBD2 (6 bases). The CDR3 has 15 amino acids. Trimming stripped 1 base from V and 5 bases from J, with 13 bases between. CDR1 is SGHNT, CDR2 YENEEA, per germline. This CDR3 is CASSLGLAHLDTQYF. CDR3 DNA: TGTGCCAGCAGCTTAGGGCTAGCGCACCTAGATACGCAGTATTTT.